The clone carrying this T cell receptor (beta chain) has just a few counts. The data originate from a study of cytomegalovirus exposure and HLA in healthy donors. The CDR3 length is 15 residues. Per germline, CDR1 LNHDA and CDR2 SQIVND (reference sequence). V lost 7 bases, J lost 0 bases, and 13 bases lay in between. TCRdb keeps only in-frame clones here, not all; method: immunoSEQ multiplex PCR. The sample shows about 73,000 clones, 94% of them seen only once. Material: PBMCs. The sequence derives from a woman aged 18-30 years in good health and CMV-seronegative. J is TRBJ1-5 and V is TRBV19; no clear D gene. As DNA, the CDR3 is TGTGCCAGTACCCAAAATACCGGTAGCAATCAGCCCCAGCATTTT. Its translation: CASTQNTGSNQPQHF.